Presented here are 10 T cell receptor beta chains from one specimen sequenced in a study of T cell responses to AZD1222 COVID-19 vaccine. This table comes from immunoSEQ multiplex PCR, and its TCRdb copy is limited to in-frame clones, with some not included. The data show about 140,000 clones, more than 90% seen once. The sequencing here drew on peripheral blood, taken on day 0 of AZD1222 vaccination. These receptors were taken from an adult in good health.

CDR3 protein: CGNRVYEQYF. The CDR3 bases are TGTGGTAACAGGGTCTACGAGCAGTACTTC. V gene TRBV12-3 or TRBV12-4 combines with J gene TRBJ2-7, with D tentatively TRBD1 (6 bases). CDR3 length: 10 amino acids.

The CDR3 protein is CASMGGSATIPQYF. Written as DNA, the CDR3 is TGTGCCAGTATGGGAGGTTCGGCAACTATACCGCAGTACTTC. V and J are TRBV2 and TRBJ2-7; a possible D gene is TRBD2 (6 bases). Trimming removed 9 bases from V and 9 bases from J, with 24 bases in between. CDR1 is SNHLY, CDR2 FYNNEI, per germline. The CDR3 covers 14 residues.

The chain uses TRBV30 and TRBJ2-2; D is uncertain. The CDR3 has 12 residues. Germline loops: CDR1 GTSNPN, CDR2 SVGIG (reference sequence). V lost 4 bases, J lost 2 bases, and 5 bases lay in between. CDR3 region: CAWNTNTGELFF. CDR3 bases: TGTGCCTGGAACACTAACACCGGGGAGCTGTTTTTT.

The chain carries TRBV5-6 and TRBJ2-7; either TRBD1 or TRBD2 may supply D (6 bases each). Trimming took 4 bases from V and 3 from J, leaving 17 bases between them. Germline V lookup: CDR1 SGHDT, CDR2 YYEEEE. The CDR3 extends over 15 amino acids. The CDR3 DNA reads TGTGCCAGCAGCCAGGCGCTCGGGGGCCGCTACGAGCAGTACTTC. Amino acids: CASSQALGGRYEQYF. The variable domain in full, with the rest retrieved from reference TRBV5-6 and TRBJ2-7, is DAGVTQSPTHLIKTRGQQVTLRCSPKSGHDTVSWYQQALGQGPQFIFQYYEEEERQRGNFPDRFSGHQFPNYSSELNVNALLLGDSALYLCASSQALGGRYEQYFGPGTRLTVT.

The gene calls are TRBV3-1 (or the pseudogene TRBV3-2) and TRBJ2-1; D might be TRBD2 (5 bases). The CDR3 has 17 amino acids. CDR1 and CDR2 from the germline V gene are LGHDT and YNNKEL (reference sequence). V was trimmed by 0 bases and J by 4 bases, leaving 16 bases between them. The CDR3: CASSQEVPGLPYNEQFF. In DNA, the CDR3 is TGTGCCAGCAGCCAAGAGGTCCCAGGACTGCCTTACAATGAGCAGTTCTTC.

The table lists this clone with a count of one. V is TRBV20-1 and J is TRBJ2-1; 8 bases align to TRBD2. CDR3 length equals 16 residues. Trimming took 3 bases from V and 2 from J; bases not matched to a gene: 9. Germline CDR1 reads DFQATT; CDR2 reads SNEGSKA (reference sequence). The CDR3 loop reads CSASSVAGMAYNEQFF. CDR3 in DNA: TGCAGTGCTAGTTCGGTAGCGGGAATGGCCTACAATGAGCAGTTCTTC.

This chain links TRBV11-1 with TRBJ1-1; no definite D call. Between the trimmed V and J ends, which lost 2 bases and 0 bases, there was a span of 4 bases. This CDR3 comprises 13 residues. Germline values: CDR1 SGHAT, CDR2 FQDESV (reference sequence). The CDR3 DNA reads TGTGCCAGCAGCTTAAAACTGAACACTGAAGCTTTCTTT. Encoded protein: CASSLKLNTEAFF.

The chain recombines TRBV7-6 with TRBJ1-5; no definite D call. The CDR3 is made up of 15 amino acids. The germline V and J ends were trimmed by 1 base and 9 bases, with 16 bases remaining between them. Germline V lookup: CDR1 SGHVS, CDR2 FNYEAQ. CDR3 in amino acids: CASSLEAGRVGPQHF. The CDR3 nucleotides read TGTGCCAGCAGCTTAGAGGCCGGACGCGTGGGGCCCCAGCATTTT. Using reference TRBV7-6 and TRBJ1-5 for the parts outside the CDR3, the full variable domain is GAGVSQSPRYKVTKRGQDVALRCDPISGHVSLYWYRQALGQGPEFLTYFNYEAQQDKSGLPNDRFSAERPEGSISTLTIQRTEQRDSAMYRCASSLEAGRVGPQHFGDGTRLSIL.

The chain has TRBV11-2 and TRBJ2-1; TRBD2 matches 10 bases. Germline trimming cut 8 bases from V and 0 bases from J; bases unmatched to any gene: 4. From germline, CDR1 is SGHAT and CDR2 FQNNGV. There are 15 residues in the CDR3. The CDR3 DNA is TGTGCCAGCTCGAGCGGGAGGGCCTCCTACAATGAGCAGTTCTTC. Protein sequence: CASSSGRASYNEQFF.

The chain employs TRBV4-2 and TRBJ1-2; 8 nucleotides agree with TRBD1. V lost 1 base, J lost 7 bases, and 8 bases stayed unmatched. CDR3 length: 15 residues. The germline gives CDR1 LGHNA, CDR2 YNFKEQ. The CDR3 loop reads CASSQGLQGAFGYTF. The CDR3 DNA is TGTGCCAGCAGCCAAGGTCTGCAGGGGGCTTTTGGCTACACCTTC.